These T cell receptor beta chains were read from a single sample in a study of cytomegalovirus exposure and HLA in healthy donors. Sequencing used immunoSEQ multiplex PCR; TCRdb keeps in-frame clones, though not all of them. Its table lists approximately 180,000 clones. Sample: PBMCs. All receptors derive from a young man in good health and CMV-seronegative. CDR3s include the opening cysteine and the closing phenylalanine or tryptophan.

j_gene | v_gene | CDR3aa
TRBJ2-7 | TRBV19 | CASSTHRGRITYEQYF
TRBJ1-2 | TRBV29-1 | CSVNRANYGYTF
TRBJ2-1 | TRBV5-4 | CASSPGLAVSDEQFF
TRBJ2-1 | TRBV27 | CASKSSGYPSYNEQFF
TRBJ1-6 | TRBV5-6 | CASSLDRTSPLHF
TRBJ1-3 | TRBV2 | CASSTTLYSGNTIYF
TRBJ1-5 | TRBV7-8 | CASSLVGGFGTQPQHF
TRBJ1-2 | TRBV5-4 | CASSHPTASNYGYTF
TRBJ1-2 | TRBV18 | CASSPNDRGSFPNLGYTF
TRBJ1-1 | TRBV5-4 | CASSFPGRNEAFF
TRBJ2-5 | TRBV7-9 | CASSLANNQETQYF
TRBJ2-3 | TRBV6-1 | CASSDLQGPDTQYF
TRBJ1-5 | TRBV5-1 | CASSMGQTDQPQHF
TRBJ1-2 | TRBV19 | CASSLGTGGINYGYTF
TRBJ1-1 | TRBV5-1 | CASSSGQGGREAFF
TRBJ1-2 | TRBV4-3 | CASSQEGRGAVGGYTF
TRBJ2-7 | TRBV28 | CASRLTGETYEQYF
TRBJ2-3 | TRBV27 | CASSSSRTGDTQYF
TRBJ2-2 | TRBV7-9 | CASSMRLVSGELFF
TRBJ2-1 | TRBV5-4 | CASSLRGQSSYNEQFF
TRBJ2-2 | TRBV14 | CASSQGASHTGELFF
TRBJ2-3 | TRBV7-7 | CASSLQGPPDTQYF
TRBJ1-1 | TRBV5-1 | CASRERRGWSTEAFF
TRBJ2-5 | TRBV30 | CAWGWTGVQETQYF
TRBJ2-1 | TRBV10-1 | CASSDAGLAGAYNEQFF
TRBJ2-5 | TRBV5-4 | CASSLVSGRAFETQYF
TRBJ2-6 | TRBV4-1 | CASSLGGRGRSGANVLTF
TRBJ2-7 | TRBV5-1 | CASSPYPSGGSYEQYF
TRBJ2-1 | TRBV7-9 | CASNYPSGGQGQFEQFF
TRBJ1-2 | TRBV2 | CASSSGILFRHFGYTF
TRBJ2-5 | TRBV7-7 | CASSPFLTGGQETQYF
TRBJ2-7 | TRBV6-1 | CASGQDASYEQYF
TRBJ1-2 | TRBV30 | CAWSGTGHGYTF
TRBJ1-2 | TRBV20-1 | CSARSQGYTF
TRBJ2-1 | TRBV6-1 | CASSEGGGMNEQFF
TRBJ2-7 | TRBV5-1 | CASSQGYEQYF
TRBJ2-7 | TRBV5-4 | CASSLVSGGIPEQYF
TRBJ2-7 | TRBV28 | CASSPGTSVYEQYF
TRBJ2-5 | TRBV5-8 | CASRVVQETQYF
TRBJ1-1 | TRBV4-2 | CASSQMTGGGEAFF
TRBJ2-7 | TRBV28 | CASRQEGASSFYEQYF